Presented here are 15 T cell receptor beta chains from one specimen sequenced in a study of radiation and T cells in renal cell carcinoma. Time point described: blood 2 weeks post-SBRT. Regarding treatment: 15 Gy SBRT to primary tumor, nephrectomy 4 weeks later. TCRdb keeps only in-frame clones here, not all; method: immunoSEQ multiplex PCR. The sample carries about 150,000 clones, approximately 90% recorded once. Sequencing was performed on blood, taken from a patient whose treatment included radiotherapy and nephrectomy. The source is a woman between 50 and 59 years old with renal cell carcinoma.

This clone was recorded once. The rearrangement uses TRBV6-1 and TRBJ2-3, with D unclear. With 4 bases removed from V and 6 bases from J, the gap between germline ends came to 8 bases. From germline, CDR1 is MNHNS and CDR2 SASEGT. CDR3 length: 12 amino acids. The CDR3 region is CASSVRGDTQYF. The CDR3 coding sequence is TGTGCCAGCAGTGTGCGAGGTGATACGCAGTATTTT.

The rearrangement links TRBV7-9 to TRBJ2-1, with 14 positions matching TRBD2. Germline V gives CDR1 SEHNR, CDR2 FQNEAQ (reference sequence). V dropped 5 bases and J dropped 0; count of bases not matched to a gene: 3. The CDR3 contains 17 residues. CDR3: CASSPGTSGSSYNEQFF. CDR3 nucleotides: TGTGCCAGCAGCCCCGGGACTAGCGGGAGCTCCTACAATGAGCAGTTCTTC.

V and J are TRBV6-5 and TRBJ1-4, with D uncertain. There are 12 residues in the CDR3. V was cut by 4 bases and J by 5 bases, with 5 bases left in between. From germline, CDR1 is MNHEY and CDR2 SVGAGI. This CDR3 is CASSSGNEKLFF. The CDR3 DNA reads as TGTGCCAGCAGTTCCGGGAATGAAAAACTGTTTTTT.

The J gene is TRBJ2-1, the V gene TRBV15, with D uncertain. This CDR3 region has 16 residues. The V end was cut by 3 bases, the J end by 2 bases, with 14 bases between. Germline assignment: CDR1 LNHNV and CDR2 YYDKDF (reference sequence). CDR3 bases: TGTGCCACCAGCAGCAGCATTGAGCTTACCTACAATGAGCAGTTCTTC. Translating it yields CATSSSIELTYNEQFF.

This clone was counted between two and nine times. The chain couples TRBV6-1 to TRBJ1-2; TRBD1 might be the D (5 bases). The germline gives CDR1 MNHNS, CDR2 SASEGT. V lost 6 bases and J 4 bases, leaving 15 bases between the germline ends. CDR3 length: 14 residues. The CDR3: CASRPGRVVYGYTF. The CDR3, as DNA: TGTGCCAGCAGACCGGGACGGGTGGTCTATGGCTACACCTTC.

The J gene is TRBJ2-7, the V gene TRBV4-1; a possible D gene is TRBD1 (6 bases). Germline lookup yields CDR1 MGHRA and CDR2 YSYEKL. The V end lost 2 bases, the J end lost 9 bases, and 32 bases lay between the germline ends. This CDR3 has 19 amino acids. CDR3 residues: CASSQLLTGKGPQNSWQYF. DNA for the CDR3: TGCGCCAGCAGCCAACTTCTTACAGGGAAGGGGCCCCAAAATTCCTGGCAGTACTTC.

The J gene is TRBJ1-1, the V gene TRBV6-5; D is unclear. The CDR3 is made up of 16 amino acids. The germline CDR1 and CDR2 sequences are MNHEY and SVGAGI. The V gene lost 2 bases and the J gene lost 4 bases, with 17 bases spanning the gap. The CDR3 DNA reads TGTGCCAGCAGTTACGTCTCAGGACCCCGGGGCACTGAAGCTTTCTTT. Its translation is CASSYVSGPRGTEAFF.

This clone was detected only once. The chain links TRBV20-1 to TRBJ2-1; D possibly corresponds to TRBD2 (6 bases). Germline lookup yields CDR1 DFQATT and CDR2 SNEGSKA (reference sequence). CDR3 size: 11 residues. Trimming removed 7 bases at V and 9 bases at J, with 13 bases between. The CDR3 loop is CSGSSVGEQFF. CDR3 coding DNA: TGCAGTGGCTCTAGCGTTGGTGAGCAGTTCTTC.

This chain connects TRBV12-5 to TRBJ1-1; D call uncertain. Germline V lookup: CDR1 LGHNT, CDR2 FRNRAP. CDR3 size: 13 residues. Trimming pared 1 base from V and 8 bases from J, leaving 11 bases between. Here the CDR3 reads CASGLDLQPEAFF. In nucleotides, the CDR3 is TGTGCTAGTGGTTTGGACTTACAGCCGGAAGCTTTCTTT. The full variable domain, completed using reference TRBV12-5 and TRBJ1-1, is DARVTQTPRHKVTEMGQEVTMRCQPILGHNTVFWYRQTMMQGLELLAYFRNRAPLDDSGMPKDRFSAEMPDATLATLKIQPSEPRDSAVYFCASGLDLQPEAFFGQGTRLTVV.

The rearrangement uses TRBV15 and TRBJ2-7, with 7 bases lining up with TRBD1. With V trimmed by 1 base and J by 4 bases, 4 bases remained unmatched. CDR1 is LNHNV and CDR2 is YYDKDF in the germline V gene (reference sequence). CDR3 length: 14 residues. CDR3 bases: TGTGCCACCAGCAGAGCGGGACAGTTATACGAGCAGTACTTC. Encoded protein: CATSRAGQLYEQYF.

The chain joins TRBV7-9 to TRBJ2-5; TRBD1 is a possible D gene (7 bases). V lost 6 bases and J lost 5, with 19 bases in between. The CDR3 runs to 15 residues. The germline V gene has CDR1 SEHNR and CDR2 FQNEAQ (reference sequence). In DNA, the CDR3 is TGTGCCAGCAGTTCCGGGACTCTACAGGGGGAGACCCAGTACTTC. Its translation: CASSSGTLQGETQYF.

Only one count was recorded for this clone. The V and J genes are TRBV5-1 and TRBJ2-7, with D perhaps matching TRBD1 (6 bases). V was clipped by 4 bases and J by 3 bases, with 8 bases between them. This CDR3 spans 12 amino acids. Germline V lookup: CDR1 SGHRS, CDR2 YFSETQ. Here the CDR3 reads CASSKDSYEQYF. The CDR3 DNA reads as TGCGCCAGCAGCAAGGACAGCTACGAGCAGTACTTC.

The chain joins TRBV6-1 to TRBJ1-1; D is unclear. Germline loops: CDR1 MNHNS, CDR2 SASEGT. The CDR3 covers 14 residues. The V and J ends lost 5 bases and 4 bases respectively, with 14 bases between them. The chain's CDR3 is CASSNREDLTEAFF. The CDR3 coding sequence is TGTGCCAGCAGTAATAGGGAAGACCTCACTGAAGCTTTCTTT.

This chain links TRBV5-5 with TRBJ1-2; no reliable D call. Germline loops: CDR1 SGHKS, CDR2 YYEKEE (reference sequence). Trimming shortened V by 2 bases and J by 2 bases, and 7 bases separated the two germline ends. This CDR3 has 13 amino acids. DNA of the CDR3: TGTGCCAGCAGCTTAGGTCTCAACTATGGCTACACCTTC. Its translation is CASSLGLNYGYTF.

The V call is TRBV7-2, the J call TRBJ2-3, with D possibly TRBD2 on 7 matching bases. In germline, CDR1 is SGHTA, CDR2 FQGNSA. The CDR3 totals 16 residues. The V end lost 4 bases, the J end lost 2 bases, and 16 bases lay between the germline ends. CDR3 nucleotide sequence: TGTGCCAGCAGCTGGGGAGGGGGATTTGACACAGATACGCAGTATTTT. This sequence encodes CASSWGGGFDTDTQYF.